The 10 T cell receptor beta chains given below trace back to one sample, sequenced in a study of cytomegalovirus exposure and HLA in healthy donors. With 60 Vbeta and 13 Jbeta primers, the PCR was carried out. Some clones are missing from TCRdb's copy, which holds only in-frame ones; the method was immunoSEQ multiplex PCR. The data show about 130,000 clones, with 10% to 13% seen just once and approximately 4.4% held by the top ten. Sequencing used PBMCs. These receptors came from a woman aged 18 to 35 in good health and CMV-seropositive.

This clone was seen more than once but under ten times. J is TRBJ2-5 and V is TRBV13; D not resolved. Per germline, CDR1 PRHDT and CDR2 FYEKMQ (reference sequence). There are 12 residues in the CDR3. V was clipped by 5 bases and J by 1 base, with 5 bases between them. The CDR3 coding sequence is TGTGCCAGCAGCCTCCTCCAAGAGACCCAGTACTTC. Protein product: CASSLLQETQYF.

In nucleotides, the CDR3 is TGTGCCAGCAGTTCCCCAAGAACTGGCACAGATACGCAGTATTTT. This encodes CASSSPRTGTDTQYF. The chain links TRBV6-6 to TRBJ2-3; the D is unclear. Germline V gives CDR1 MNHNY, CDR2 SVGAGI (reference sequence). CDR3 size: 15 residues. V was trimmed by 4 bases and J by 1 base, leaving 12 bases between them.

The chain uses TRBV27 and TRBJ1-4; 7 bases are a match to TRBD1. CDR1 is MNHEY and CDR2 is SMNVEV in the germline V gene (reference sequence). The length of the CDR3 is 13 residues. V was pared by 6 bases and J by 8 bases, with 6 bases of the junction left unmatched. The CDR3 bases are TGTGCCAGCAGCGGGACAGCTGCAGAAAAACTGTTTTTT. Encoded protein: CASSGTAAEKLFF.

J is TRBJ1-1 and V is TRBV28; 8 bases map to TRBD1. Germline values: CDR1 MDHEN, CDR2 SYDVKM. The CDR3 spans 21 residues. The ends lost 5 bases at V and 2 bases at J; junction bases unmatched: 25. DNA for the CDR3: TGTGCCAGCAGTCAAGACGACAGGGGCCGCTATCTAGGGTCTTTTAACACTGAAGCTTTCTTT. Amino acids: CASSQDDRGRYLGSFNTEAFF.

The chain has TRBV5-8 and TRBJ2-2; 10 bases are shared with TRBD1. This CDR3 spans 18 amino acids. V lost 5 bases, J lost 1 base, and 11 bases stayed unmatched. The germline CDR1 and CDR2 sequences are SGHTS and YDEGEE. The CDR3 DNA reads TGTGCCAGCAGAGGCCGGGACAGGGGCGGGTTGAACACCGGGGAGCTGTTTTTT. This codes for CASRGRDRGGLNTGELFF.

This clone was found a few times. The rearrangement links TRBV6-1 to TRBJ1-1, with unresolved D. The CDR3 totals 14 residues. V was pared by 1 base and J by 1 base, with 7 bases between. Germline CDR1 reads MNHNS; CDR2 reads SASEGT. The CDR3 here is CASSEGLKNTEAFF. DNA for the CDR3: TGTGCCAGCAGTGAAGGACTGAAGAACACTGAAGCTTTCTTT.

The chain employs TRBV7-2 and TRBJ1-1; D is ambiguous. Trimming took off 0 bases at V and 4 bases at J, with 12 bases between the two ends. Germline V CDR1 and CDR2: SGHTA, FQGNSA. The CDR3 totals 15 residues. The CDR3 sequence: CASSLAEGLGTEAFF. CDR3 nucleotide sequence: TGTGCCAGCAGCTTAGCGGAGGGCTTGGGCACTGAAGCTTTCTTT.

The CDR3 DNA reads as TGCGCCAGCAGCCAAGGTGGTGGCCAACTGATACTAGGCTACACCTTC. This codes for CASSQGGGQLILGYTF. The J gene is TRBJ1-2, the V gene TRBV4-1; no clear D gene. V was clipped by 1 base and J by 8 bases, with 20 bases between them. Germline assignment: CDR1 MGHRA and CDR2 YSYEKL. This CDR3 has 16 residues.

This clone was counted a few times. V gene TRBV28 combines with J gene TRBJ2-6; possibly TRBD1 for D (6 bases). This CDR3 region has 17 residues. V was shortened by 5 bases and J by 0 bases, with 14 bases between the two germline ends. Per the germline V gene, CDR1 is MDHEN and CDR2 is SYDVKM. CDR3 nucleotide sequence: TGTGCCAGCAGTCTGTCAGGGGCAATCTCTGGGGCCAACGTCCTGACTTTC. This sequence encodes CASSLSGAISGANVLTF. Using reference TRBV28 and TRBJ2-6 for the parts outside the CDR3, the full variable domain is DVKVTQSSRYLVKRTGEKVFLECVQDMDHENMFWYRQDPGLGLRLIYFSYDVKMKEKGDIPEGYSVSREKKERFSLILESASTNQTSMYLCASSLSGAISGANVLTFGAGSRLTVL.

This clone was counted between two and nine times. This chain links TRBV2 with TRBJ1-6, with D perhaps TRBD1 (5 bases). Germline CDR1 is SNHLY and CDR2 is FYNNEI. This CDR3 is 14 amino acids long. V dropped 3 bases and J dropped 15 bases, with 18 bases sitting between them. CDR3 sequence: CASSDRVGGSLLHF. The CDR3 nucleotides are TGTGCCAGCAGTGACCGGGTGGGGGGAAGCCTCCTCCACTTT.